The 11 T cell receptor beta chains below all came from one sample that was sequenced in a study of T-cell memory formation after mild COVID-19. Each CDR3 protein gets one entry after TCRdb re-called the 5' RACE reads with MiXCR. This table has roughly 140,000 distinct CDR3 sequences, 13% to 15% appearing once. Input material: PBMCs or a T cell subset sorted from them (not recorded which). These TCRs come from an adult woman who had mild COVID-19 (a few samples of this study predate the infection). Cell type and time point are not known.

This clonotype has a count of ten or more. The rearrangement uses TRBV6-6 and TRBJ2-7; D remains unclear. This CDR3 comprises 13 residues. Germline V gives CDR1 MNHNY, CDR2 SVGAGI (reference sequence). The ends were cut back, 2 bases at V and 4 bases at J, with 9 bases in the middle. For the CDR3, the DNA is TGTGCCAGCAGTTACGAGTGGATGTACGAGCAGTACTTC. It yields the protein CASSYEWMYEQYF.

The rearrangement uses TRBV5-6 and TRBJ1-2; the D gene is possibly TRBD1 (5 bases). V dropped 7 bases and J dropped 2 bases, with 15 bases sitting between them. Germline V gives CDR1 SGHDT, CDR2 YYEEEE. The CDR3 spans 14 residues. The CDR3 loop is CASRTWGGNYGYTF. The CDR3 DNA reads TGTGCCAGCCGAACCTGGGGGGGGAACTATGGCTACACCTTC.

The rearrangement joins TRBV30 to TRBJ1-1, with no clear D. Deletions cut 4 bases from V and 4 bases from J, with 16 bases between. There are 14 residues in the CDR3. CDR1 and CDR2 from the germline V gene are GTSNPN and SVGIG (reference sequence). CDR3: CAWTNGVASTEAFF. The CDR3 nucleotides are TGTGCCTGGACCAATGGGGTGGCGAGCACTGAAGCTTTCTTT.

This clonotype showed up just a few times. The CDR3 does not close with the conserved phenylalanine or tryptophan, likely indicating a read error. No DNA is shown, since the ends of the CDR3 on it are uncertain; the CDR3 is the one TCRdb lists. The genes are TRBV4-1 and TRBJ1-1; the table gives TRBD1 as D, unverified against the DNA. The germline CDR1 and CDR2 sequences are MGHRA and YSYEKL. The CDR3 has 13 residues if both end residues are counted. CDR3 loop: CASSHVGEDRLLI.

This clonotype was seen a handful of times. The chain uses TRBV6-1 and TRBJ1-5, with a weak D call TRBD1 (5 bases). The V and J ends lost 3 bases and 2 bases respectively, with 14 bases between them. This CDR3 contains 16 residues. The germline gives CDR1 MNHNS, CDR2 SASEGT. The CDR3 region is CASSERLAGRNQPQHF. Written as DNA, the CDR3 is TGTGCCAGCAGTGAGAGGTTGGCAGGGCGCAATCAGCCCCAGCATTTT.

The CDR3 is CASSLAKWDEQFF. CDR3 DNA: TGTGCCAGCAGTTTAGCCAAATGGGACGAGCAGTTCTTC. The V gene is TRBV12-3 or TRBV12-4, the J gene TRBJ2-1, with D possibly called TRBD1 or TRBD2 (5 bases each). V was trimmed by 0 bases and J by 10 bases, leaving 10 bases between them. CDR3 length: 13 amino acids.

The chain is built from TRBV2 and TRBJ2-1; D gene unclear. This CDR3 is built from 9 residues. Trimming removed 7 bases from V and 9 bases from J, with 4 bases in between. Germline V gene data show CDR1 as SNHLY and CDR2 as FYNNEI. The CDR3: CASTSEQFF. CDR3 coding DNA: TGTGCCAGCACGTCTGAGCAGTTCTTC.

This chain's CDR3 is CASSEKYRSYEQYF. The DNA for the CDR3 is TGTGCCAGTAGTGAAAAGTACCGTTCCTACGAGCAGTACTTC. The chain has TRBV19 and TRBJ2-7; D ambiguous. Looked up from germline, CDR1 is LNHDA and CDR2 is SQIVND (reference sequence). The CDR3 loop spans 14 amino acids. Trimming took off 5 bases at V and 1 base at J, with 12 bases between the two ends.

This clonotype was counted a few times. The V and J genes are TRBV5-4 and TRBJ2-1; D might be TRBD1 or TRBD2, each matching 5 bases. V gave up 4 bases and J gave up 2 bases, with 13 bases separating them. CDR3 length: 15 amino acids. The germline V gene encodes CDR1 SGHNT and CDR2 YYREEE (reference sequence). Here the CDR3 reads CASSPGASTYNEQFF. CDR3 nucleotide sequence: TGTGCCAGCAGCCCTGGGGCTAGCACCTACAATGAGCAGTTCTTC.

This clonotype appeared a few times. The rearrangement uses TRBV9 and TRBJ2-2; D remains unclear. V shed 4 bases and J shed 3 bases, with 13 bases lying between them. This CDR3 is built from 15 residues. The germline V gene has CDR1 SGDLS and CDR2 YYNGEE. Here the CDR3 reads CASSPGGGYTGELFF. CDR3 sequence (DNA): TGTGCCAGCAGCCCGGGCGGTGGCTACACCGGGGAGCTGTTTTTT.

The chain carries TRBV4-3 and TRBJ2-7; 8 bases align to TRBD2. The V and J ends lost 1 base and 3 bases, in that order; junction bases with no gene match: 2. CDR1 and CDR2 (germline): LGHNA, YSLEER. This CDR3 has 14 amino acids. CDR3 protein: CASSQVSGSYEQYF. The CDR3 nucleotides are TGCGCCAGCAGCCAAGTAAGCGGGAGCTACGAGCAGTACTTC.